This T cell receptor beta chain was obtained from a study of T cells in Graves' hyperthyroidism and ophthalmopathy. Broader study findings: A model of 13 V-J features distinguished ophthalmopathy from stable hyperthyroidism.

About this clonotype itself: The target antigen is unknown.

Amplification of TCR beta CDR3 regions was performed using RNA transcripts as template. HTBI primers were the set used in a first-round RT-PCR of the TCR CDR3. Via MiXCR, TCRdb re-called the multiplex PCR reads, giving one row per CDR3 protein. The sample lists around 620,000 distinct CDR3 sequences, 35% to 55% occurring once. Per germline, CDR1 SGHRS and CDR2 YFSETQ. The CDR3 loop spans 14 amino acids. Exclusion of a patient resulted from uncontrolled infection, other autoimmune disease, pregnancy or lactation. This TCR was recovered from an adult woman with Graves' disease, either hyperthyroidism or ophthalmopathy (not recorded which). Sequenced: peripheral blood or thyroid tissue (not recorded which). The rearrangement uses TRBV5-1 and TRBJ2-5, with 12 bases fitting TRBD2. The DNA end favors TRBJ2-1, so the J call may be wrong. Here the CDR3 reads CASMRTSGTDEQFF. DNA for the CDR3: TGCGCCAGCATGCGGACTAGCGGGACTGATGAGCAGTTCTTC.